The rows below give T cell receptor beta chains drawn from one sample of a study of blood T cell repertoires in COVID-19. The assay was immunoSEQ multiplex PCR, and TCRdb's table has in-frame clones only and misses some. This table holds tens of thousands of clones, about nine tenths found once. The sample was peripheral blood. The receptor set was obtained from a woman of 80 years or more with active or convalescent COVID-19. Both conserved end residues are part of each CDR3. Each record gives: J gene, clone size, D gene, V gene, CDR3 protein, CDR3 DNA. A D gene is named only where the DNA matches it firmly. Not all rows give a size; the values are once, few, many and, for expanded clones, a class.

J: TRBJ2-3; size: .; D: TRBD2; V: TRBV7-6; CDR3: CASSPGIAGGTDTQYF; DNA: TGTGCCAGCAGCCCCGGGATAGCGGGGGGCACAGATACGCAGTATTTT
J: TRBJ1-1; size: few; D: .; V: TRBV21-1; CDR3: CASSMITGGTEAFF; DNA: TGTGCCAGCAGCATGATTACAGGGGGAACTGAAGCTTTCTTT
J: TRBJ1-1; size: .; D: .; V: TRBV3-1/TRBV3-2; CDR3: CASSHTDRFNTEAFF; DNA: TGTGCCAGCAGCCACACCGACAGGTTTAACACTGAAGCTTTCTTT
J: TRBJ2-2; size: once; D: TRBD2; V: TRBV3-1/TRBV3-2; CDR3: CASSQSGGAHGELFF; DNA: TGTGCCAGCAGCCAGAGCGGGGGGGCCCACGGGGAGCTGTTTTTT
J: TRBJ2-5; size: once; D: .; V: TRBV6-1; CDR3: CASSELGQGGTQYF; DNA: TGTGCCAGCAGTGAGCTCGGGCAGGGAGGGACCCAGTACTTC
J: TRBJ2-3; size: once; D: TRBD2; V: TRBV6-2/TRBV6-3; CDR3: CASSKRDPGLKTDTQYF; DNA: TGTGCCAGCAGTAAACGCGACCCGGGACTAAAAACAGATACGCAGTATTTT
J: TRBJ1-1; size: .; D: TRBD1; V: TRBV14; CDR3: CAITGQCFADTEAFF; DNA: TGTGCCATTACGGGACAGTGTTTCGCGGACACTGAAGCTTTCTTT
J: TRBJ1-5; size: .; D: TRBD1; V: TRBV19; CDR3: CASSASGQGSQPQHF; DNA: TGTGCCAGCAGTGCCTCGGGACAGGGAAGTCAGCCCCAGCATTTT
J: TRBJ2-7; size: .; D: TRBD1; V: TRBV5-6; CDR3: CASSWRTGQGEQYF; DNA: TGTGCCAGCAGCTGGAGGACAGGGCAGGGGGAGCAGTACTTC
J: TRBJ1-1; size: .; D: .; V: TRBV2; CDR3: CASSLQGNTEAFF; DNA: TGTGCCAGCAGCCTACAGGGGAACACTGAAGCTTTCTTT
J: TRBJ2-2; size: .; D: .; V: TRBV11-3; CDR3: CASPDPGKKSPGELFF; DNA: TGTGCCAGCCCGGATCCGGGAAAAAAATCCCCCGGGGAGCTGTTTTTT
J: TRBJ2-3; size: .; D: .; V: TRBV12-5; CDR3: CASGLVLSLGTDTQYF; DNA: TGTGCTAGTGGTTTGGTACTTAGTCTGGGCACAGATACGCAGTATTTT
J: TRBJ2-1; size: .; D: .; V: TRBV9; CDR3: CASSVGQGHYNEQFF; DNA: TGTGCCAGCAGCGTAGGGCAGGGACACTACAATGAGCAGTTCTTC
J: TRBJ2-5; size: once; D: .; V: TRBV19; CDR3: CASRLGTETQYF; DNA: TGTGCCAGTAGATTGGGCACGGAGACCCAGTACTTC
J: TRBJ1-1; size: .; D: .; V: TRBV3-1/TRBV3-2; CDR3: CASSSQRDAPAFF; DNA: TGTGCCAGCAGCTCCCAGAGGGATGCCCCCGCTTTCTTT
J: TRBJ1-2; size: .; D: .; V: TRBV10-2; CDR3: CASSYDRSNPFGYTF; DNA: TGCGCCAGCAGTTACGACAGGAGCAACCCGTTCGGCTACACCTTC
J: TRBJ2-1; size: once; D: TRBD2; V: TRBV6-2/TRBV6-3; CDR3: CASSSISGASSYNEQFF; DNA: TGTGCCAGCAGTTCGATTAGCGGGGCGAGCTCCTACAATGAGCAGTTCTTC
J: TRBJ2-1; size: .; D: .; V: TRBV9; CDR3: CASSVGGDLRTNEQFF; DNA: TGTGCCAGCAGCGTAGGGGGGGACCTTCGGACCAATGAGCAGTTCTTC